These 2 T cell receptor beta chains originate from one sample sequenced in a study of T cells in Graves' hyperthyroidism and ophthalmopathy. Amplification of TCR beta CDR3 regions was performed using RNA transcripts as template. A set of HTBI primers served as the primers for a first-round RT-PCR of the TCR CDR3. TCRdb redid the calling of the multiplex PCR reads with MiXCR, one entry per CDR3 protein. The table includes about 500,000 distinct CDR3 sequences, around 16% detected once. The sample was blood. These receptors were obtained from a woman in her thirties with Graves' ophthalmopathy.

The rearrangement links TRBV15 to TRBJ2-1; 11 positions match TRBD2. V lost 8 bases to trimming and J lost 5 bases; unmatched junction nucleotides: 8. The CDR3 is 15 residues long. The germline gives CDR1 LNHNV, CDR2 YYDKDF (reference sequence). In nucleotides, the CDR3 is TGTGCCACCTCAATAGCGGGAGGGAGGGACAATGAGCAGTTCTTC. As protein: CATSIAGGRDNEQFF. The whole variable domain, remainder taken from reference TRBV15 and TRBJ2-1, is DAMVIQNPRYQVTQFGKPVTLSCSQTLNHNVMYWYQQKSSQAPKLLFHYYDKDFNNEADTPDNFQSRRPNTSFCFLDIRSPGLGDTAMYLCATSIAGGRDNEQFFGPGTRLTVL.

This clonotype was counted at least ten times. The chain couples TRBV30 to TRBJ2-4; 9 bases agree with TRBD2. The CDR3 spans 16 residues. CDR1 and CDR2 from the germline V gene are GTSNPN and SVGIG (reference sequence). V was pared by 0 bases and J by 7 bases, with 10 bases of the junction left unmatched. CDR3 amino acids: CAWSVRGGRAVNIQYF. Here the CDR3 DNA reads TGTGCCTGGAGTGTAAGAGGCGGGAGGGCCGTCAACATTCAGTACTTC.